This T cell receptor beta chain was profiled in a study of shared clonotypes between healthy human individuals. To note about this clone: What it recognizes is unknown.

The study separated CD4+ cells into CD45RA+ naive and CD45RA-negative memory subsets. Broader study findings: Clonotypes shared by all four sorted-subset donors had higher generation probabilities than non-shared clonotypes. The study found roughly 5.3% of naive CD4 clonotypes shared across four donors.

The V end was cut by 6 bases, the J end by 0 bases, with 9 bases between. CDR3 length equals 14 residues. Germline-derived CDR1 and CDR2 are SGHAT and FQNNGV. Original analysis: Because ImmunoSEQ provided only junction sequences with no quality scores, the filtering differed. Generated by immunoSEQ multiplex PCR, the TCRdb table keeps only in-frame clones and is missing some. The V and J calls and clone size are taken from that table; D and trimming were inferred from the DNA. The sample shows some 300,000 clones, about 70% of them seen only once. The material sequenced was memory CD4+ T cells sorted from blood. Noted subset: CD45RA-negative fraction. V gene TRBV11-2 combines with J gene TRBJ1-3; D gene uncertain. This TCR was sampled from a man aged 25-45 years in good health. The CDR3 protein is CASSPNYSGNTIYF. The CDR3 DNA sequence: TGTGCCAGCAGTCCGAATTACTCTGGAAACACCATATATTTT.